This T cell receptor beta chain derives from a study of blood T cell repertoires in COVID-19. Study background: The analysed material was cDNA or gDNA that came from T cells, B-cell-depleted T cells, or PBMCs.

The repertoire was sequenced with immunoSEQ multiplex PCR; TCRdb's copy has only in-frame clones and lacks some. The sample lists under 200,000 clones, about 88% occurring once. Trimming took 3 bases from V and 7 from J, leaving 10 bases between them. CDR1 SGHTA and CDR2 FQGNSA come from the germline V gene. CDR3 size: 13 residues. The sequence derives from a man aged 35 to 55 with acute or convalescent COVID-19. What was sequenced was peripheral blood. This rearrangement joins TRBV7-2 to TRBJ2-1; possible D gene TRBD2, 6 bases. CDR3 sequence (DNA): TGTGCCAGCAGCTTGCCGCTAGCGAATGAGCAGTTCTTC. Translating gives CASSLPLANEQFF.